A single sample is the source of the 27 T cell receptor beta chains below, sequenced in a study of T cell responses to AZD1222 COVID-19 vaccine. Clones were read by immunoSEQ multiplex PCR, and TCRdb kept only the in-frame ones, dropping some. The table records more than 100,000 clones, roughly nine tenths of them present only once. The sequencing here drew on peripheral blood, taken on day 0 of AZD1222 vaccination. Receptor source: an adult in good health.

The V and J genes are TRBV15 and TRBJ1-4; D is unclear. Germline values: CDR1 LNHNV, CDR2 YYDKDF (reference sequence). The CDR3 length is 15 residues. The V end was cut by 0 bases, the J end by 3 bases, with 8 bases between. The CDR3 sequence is CATSRERVSNEKLFF. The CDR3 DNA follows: TGTGCCACCAGCAGAGAAAGGGTATCTAATGAAAAACTGTTTTTT.

The CDR3 region is CASSQVADRLTNYGYTF. The CDR3 nucleotides read TGCGCCAGCAGCCAAGTCGCGGACAGATTAACTAACTATGGCTACACCTTC. J is TRBJ1-2 and V is TRBV4-1, with D possibly TRBD1 on 6 matching bases. Deletions cut 1 base from V and 0 bases from J, with 15 bases between. This CDR3 contains 17 residues. Germline CDR1 MGHRA, CDR2 YSYEKL.

The CDR3 here is CASSQSPSHPTGNEQFF. The CDR3 coding sequence is TGTGCCAGCAGCCAAAGTCCTAGCCACCCTACGGGCAATGAGCAGTTCTTC. The chain combines TRBV4-2 with TRBJ2-1, with D possibly being TRBD2 (5 bases). The V end lost 2 bases, the J end lost 6 bases, and 20 bases lay between the germline ends. CDR3 length equals 17 residues. Per the germline V gene, CDR1 is LGHNA and CDR2 is YNFKEQ.

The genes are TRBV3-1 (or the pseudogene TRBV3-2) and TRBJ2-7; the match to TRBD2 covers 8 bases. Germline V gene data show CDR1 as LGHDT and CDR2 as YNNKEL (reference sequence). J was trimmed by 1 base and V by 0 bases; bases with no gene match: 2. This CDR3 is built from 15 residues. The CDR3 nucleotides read TGTGCCAGCAGCCAAGATCGGGGGGGGTCCTACGAGCAGTACTTC. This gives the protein CASSQDRGGSYEQYF.

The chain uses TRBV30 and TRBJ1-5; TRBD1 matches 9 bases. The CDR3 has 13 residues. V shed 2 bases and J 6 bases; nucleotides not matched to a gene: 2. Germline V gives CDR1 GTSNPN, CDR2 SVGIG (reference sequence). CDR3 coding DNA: TGTGCCTGGAGTACAGGGGGCCTTCAGCCCCAGCATTTT. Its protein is CAWSTGGLQPQHF.

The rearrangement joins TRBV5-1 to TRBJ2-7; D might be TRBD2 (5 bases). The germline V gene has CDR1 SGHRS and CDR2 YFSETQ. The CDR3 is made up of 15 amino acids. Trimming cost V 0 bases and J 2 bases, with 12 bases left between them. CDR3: CASSLGGSATYEQYF. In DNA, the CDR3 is TGCGCCAGCAGCTTGGGAGGGTCAGCTACCTACGAGCAGTACTTC.

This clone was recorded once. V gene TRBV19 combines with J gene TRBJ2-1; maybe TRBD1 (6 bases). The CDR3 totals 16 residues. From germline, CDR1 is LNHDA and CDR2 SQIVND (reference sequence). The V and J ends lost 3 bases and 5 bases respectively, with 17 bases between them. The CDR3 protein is CASSMERGTPDNEQFF. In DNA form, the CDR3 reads TGTGCCAGTAGTATGGAAAGGGGGACCCCGGACAATGAGCAGTTCTTC.

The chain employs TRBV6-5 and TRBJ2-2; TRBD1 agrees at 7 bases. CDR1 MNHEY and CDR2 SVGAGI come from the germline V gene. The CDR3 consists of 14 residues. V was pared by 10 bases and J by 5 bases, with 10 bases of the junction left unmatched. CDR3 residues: CATTGLLSTGELFF. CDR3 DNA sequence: TGTGCCACGACAGGGTTGCTGTCGACCGGGGAGCTGTTTTTT.

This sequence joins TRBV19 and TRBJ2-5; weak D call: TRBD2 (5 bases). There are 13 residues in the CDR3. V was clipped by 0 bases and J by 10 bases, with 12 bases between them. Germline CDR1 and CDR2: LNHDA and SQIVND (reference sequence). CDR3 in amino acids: CASSIDGYGDQYF. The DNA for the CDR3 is TGTGCCAGTAGTATAGACGGCTACGGGGACCAGTACTTC. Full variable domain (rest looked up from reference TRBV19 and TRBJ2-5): DGGITQSPKYLFRKEGQNVTLSCEQNLNHDAMYWYRQDPGQGLRLIYYSQIVNDFQKGDIAEGYSVSREKKESFPLTVTSAQKNPTAFYLCASSIDGYGDQYFGPGTRLLVL.

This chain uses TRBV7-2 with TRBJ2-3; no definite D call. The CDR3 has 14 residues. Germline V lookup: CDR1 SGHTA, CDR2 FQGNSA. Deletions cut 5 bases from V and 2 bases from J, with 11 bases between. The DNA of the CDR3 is TGTGCCAGCAGCCCCGGTGGTCTCACAGATACGCAGTATTTT. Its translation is CASSPGGLTDTQYF.

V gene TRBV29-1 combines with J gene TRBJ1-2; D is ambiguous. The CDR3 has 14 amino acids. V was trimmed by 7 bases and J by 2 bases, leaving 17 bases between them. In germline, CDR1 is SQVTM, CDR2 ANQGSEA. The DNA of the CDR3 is TGCAGCGCTCTCGCAAGTAGGCAGAACTATGGCTACACCTTC. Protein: CSALASRQNYGYTF.

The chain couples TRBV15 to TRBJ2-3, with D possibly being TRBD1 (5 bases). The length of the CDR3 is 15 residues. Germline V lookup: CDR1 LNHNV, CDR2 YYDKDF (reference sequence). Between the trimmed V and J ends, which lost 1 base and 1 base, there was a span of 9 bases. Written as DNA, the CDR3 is TGTGCCACCAGCAGAGGTGGCAGGGGCACAGATACGCAGTATTTT. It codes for CATSRGGRGTDTQYF.

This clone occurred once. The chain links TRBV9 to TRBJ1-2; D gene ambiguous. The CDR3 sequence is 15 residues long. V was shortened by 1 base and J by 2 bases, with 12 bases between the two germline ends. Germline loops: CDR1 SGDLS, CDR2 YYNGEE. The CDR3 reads CASSVSHLINYGYTF. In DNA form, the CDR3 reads TGTGCCAGCAGCGTAAGTCATCTGATCAACTATGGCTACACCTTC. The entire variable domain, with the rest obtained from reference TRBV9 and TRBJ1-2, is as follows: DSGVTQTPKHLITATGQRVTLRCSPRSGDLSVYWYQQSLDQGLQFLIQYYNGEERAKGNILERFSAQQFPDLHSELNLSSLELGDSALYFCASSVSHLINYGYTFGSGTRLTVV.

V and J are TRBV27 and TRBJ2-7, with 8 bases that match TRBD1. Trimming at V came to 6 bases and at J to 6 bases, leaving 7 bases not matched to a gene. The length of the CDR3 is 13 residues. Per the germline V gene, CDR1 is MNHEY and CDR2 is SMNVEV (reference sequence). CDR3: CASRKTGVSEQYF. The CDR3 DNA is TGTGCCAGCAGGAAGACAGGGGTAAGCGAGCAGTACTTC.

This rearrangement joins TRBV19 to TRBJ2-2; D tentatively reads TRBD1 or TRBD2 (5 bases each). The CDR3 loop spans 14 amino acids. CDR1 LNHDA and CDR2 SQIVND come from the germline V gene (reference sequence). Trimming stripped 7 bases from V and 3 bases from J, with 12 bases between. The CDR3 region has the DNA TGTGCCAGTAATCCAGGGACCTACACCGGGGAGCTGTTTTTT. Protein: CASNPGTYTGELFF.

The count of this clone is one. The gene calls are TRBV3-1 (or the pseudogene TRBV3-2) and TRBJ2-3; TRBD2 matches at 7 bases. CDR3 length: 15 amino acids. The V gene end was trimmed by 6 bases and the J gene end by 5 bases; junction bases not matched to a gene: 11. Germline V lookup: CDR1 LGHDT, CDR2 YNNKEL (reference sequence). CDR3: CASSPPGVAGDTQYF. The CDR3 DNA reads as TGTGCCAGCAGTCCCCCGGGGGTAGCGGGAGATACGCAGTATTTT.

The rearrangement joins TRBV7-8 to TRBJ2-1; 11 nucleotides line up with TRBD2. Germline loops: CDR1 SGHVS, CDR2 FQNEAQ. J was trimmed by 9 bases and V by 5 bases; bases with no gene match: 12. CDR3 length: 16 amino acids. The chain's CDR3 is CASSLILAGAGSEQFF. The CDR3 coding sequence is TGTGCCAGCAGCCTAATACTAGCGGGAGCGGGAAGTGAGCAGTTCTTC.

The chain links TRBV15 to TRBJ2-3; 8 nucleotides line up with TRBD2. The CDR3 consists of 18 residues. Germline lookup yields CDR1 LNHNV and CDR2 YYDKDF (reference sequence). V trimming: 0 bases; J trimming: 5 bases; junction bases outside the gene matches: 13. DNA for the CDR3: TGTGCCACCAGCAGAGATTACGGGGGAGCGGGAGTTGGAGATACGCAGTATTTT. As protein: CATSRDYGGAGVGDTQYF.

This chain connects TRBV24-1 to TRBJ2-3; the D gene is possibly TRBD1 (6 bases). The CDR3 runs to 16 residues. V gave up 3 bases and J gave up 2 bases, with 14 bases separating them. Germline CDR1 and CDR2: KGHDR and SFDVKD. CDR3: CATSDRQGSLTDTQYF. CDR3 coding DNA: TGTGCCACCAGTGATCGGCAGGGGAGCCTCACAGATACGCAGTATTTT.

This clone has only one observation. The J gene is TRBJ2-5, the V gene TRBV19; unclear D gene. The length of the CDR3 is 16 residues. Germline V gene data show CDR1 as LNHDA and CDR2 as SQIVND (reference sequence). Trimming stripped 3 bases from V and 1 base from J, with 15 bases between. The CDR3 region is CASSMAGNTAQETQYF. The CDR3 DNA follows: TGTGCCAGTAGTATGGCTGGTAATACCGCCCAAGAGACCCAGTACTTC.

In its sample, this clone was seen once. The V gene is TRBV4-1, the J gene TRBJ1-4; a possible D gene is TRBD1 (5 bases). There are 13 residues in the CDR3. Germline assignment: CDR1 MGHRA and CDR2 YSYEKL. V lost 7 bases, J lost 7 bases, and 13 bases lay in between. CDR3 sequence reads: CASKARGGEKLFF. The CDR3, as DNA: TGCGCCAGCAAGGCGAGGGGCGGTGAAAAACTGTTTTTT.

In DNA, the CDR3 is TGCGCCAGCAGTCAGGGCACAGACGGGCAGGTCCTAACCCTCTCCTACGAGCAGTACTTC. Translated: CASSQGTDGQVLTLSYEQYF. The gene calls are TRBV23-1 and TRBJ2-7; the D is unclear. TRBV23-1 is an open reading frame, and its role is uncertain. The V end lost 3 bases, the J end lost 0 bases, and 27 bases lay between the germline ends. CDR3 length equals 20 residues.

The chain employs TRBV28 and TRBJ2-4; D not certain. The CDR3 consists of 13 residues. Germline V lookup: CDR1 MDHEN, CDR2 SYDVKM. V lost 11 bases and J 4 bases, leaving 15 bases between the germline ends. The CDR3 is CACHGPAKNIQYF. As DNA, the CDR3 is TGTGCCTGTCACGGGCCGGCGAAAAACATTCAGTACTTC.

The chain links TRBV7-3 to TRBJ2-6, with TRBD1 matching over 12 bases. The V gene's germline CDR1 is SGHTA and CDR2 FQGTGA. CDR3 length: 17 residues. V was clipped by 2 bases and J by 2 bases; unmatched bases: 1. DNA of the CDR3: TGTGCCAGCAGCTTAGGGGACAGGGGGCCTGGGGCCAACGTCCTGACTTTC. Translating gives CASSLGDRGPGANVLTF.

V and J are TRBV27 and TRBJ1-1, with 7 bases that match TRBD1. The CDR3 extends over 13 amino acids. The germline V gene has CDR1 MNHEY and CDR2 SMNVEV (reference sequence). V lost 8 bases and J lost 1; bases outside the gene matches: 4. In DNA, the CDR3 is TGTGCCAGCCGCAGGACAGGGAACACTGAAGCTTTCTTT. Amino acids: CASRRTGNTEAFF.

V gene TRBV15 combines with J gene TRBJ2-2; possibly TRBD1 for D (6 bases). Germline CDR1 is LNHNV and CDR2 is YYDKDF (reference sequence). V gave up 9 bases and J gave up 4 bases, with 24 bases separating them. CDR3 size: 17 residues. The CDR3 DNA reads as TGTGCCACAAAGTCCAACAGGGACATAGGGCCCACCGGGGAGCTGTTTTTT. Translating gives CATKSNRDIGPTGELFF.

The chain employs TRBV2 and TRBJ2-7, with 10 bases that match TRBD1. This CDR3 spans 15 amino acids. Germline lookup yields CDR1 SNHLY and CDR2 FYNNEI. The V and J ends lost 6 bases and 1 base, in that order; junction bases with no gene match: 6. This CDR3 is CASSSGTGDSYEQYF. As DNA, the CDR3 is TGTGCCAGCAGCAGCGGGACAGGGGATTCCTACGAGCAGTACTTC.